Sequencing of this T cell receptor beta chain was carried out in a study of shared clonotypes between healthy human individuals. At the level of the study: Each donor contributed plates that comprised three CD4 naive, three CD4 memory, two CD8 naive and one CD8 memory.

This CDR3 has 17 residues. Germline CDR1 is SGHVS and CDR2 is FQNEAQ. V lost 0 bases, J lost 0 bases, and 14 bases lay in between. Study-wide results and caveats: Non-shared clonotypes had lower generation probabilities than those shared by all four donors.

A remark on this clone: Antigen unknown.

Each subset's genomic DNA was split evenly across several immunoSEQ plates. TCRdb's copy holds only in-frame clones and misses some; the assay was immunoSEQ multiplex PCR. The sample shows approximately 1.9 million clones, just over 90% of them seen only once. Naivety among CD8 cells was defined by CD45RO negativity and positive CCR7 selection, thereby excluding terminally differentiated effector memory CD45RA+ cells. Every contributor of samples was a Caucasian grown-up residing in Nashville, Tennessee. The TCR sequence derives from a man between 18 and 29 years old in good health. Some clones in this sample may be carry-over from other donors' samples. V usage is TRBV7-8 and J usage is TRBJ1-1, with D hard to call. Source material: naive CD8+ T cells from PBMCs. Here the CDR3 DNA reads TGTGCCAGCAGCTTAGCGGCTCCCCCTTTCATGAACACTGAAGCTTTCTTT. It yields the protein CASSLAAPPFMNTEAFF.